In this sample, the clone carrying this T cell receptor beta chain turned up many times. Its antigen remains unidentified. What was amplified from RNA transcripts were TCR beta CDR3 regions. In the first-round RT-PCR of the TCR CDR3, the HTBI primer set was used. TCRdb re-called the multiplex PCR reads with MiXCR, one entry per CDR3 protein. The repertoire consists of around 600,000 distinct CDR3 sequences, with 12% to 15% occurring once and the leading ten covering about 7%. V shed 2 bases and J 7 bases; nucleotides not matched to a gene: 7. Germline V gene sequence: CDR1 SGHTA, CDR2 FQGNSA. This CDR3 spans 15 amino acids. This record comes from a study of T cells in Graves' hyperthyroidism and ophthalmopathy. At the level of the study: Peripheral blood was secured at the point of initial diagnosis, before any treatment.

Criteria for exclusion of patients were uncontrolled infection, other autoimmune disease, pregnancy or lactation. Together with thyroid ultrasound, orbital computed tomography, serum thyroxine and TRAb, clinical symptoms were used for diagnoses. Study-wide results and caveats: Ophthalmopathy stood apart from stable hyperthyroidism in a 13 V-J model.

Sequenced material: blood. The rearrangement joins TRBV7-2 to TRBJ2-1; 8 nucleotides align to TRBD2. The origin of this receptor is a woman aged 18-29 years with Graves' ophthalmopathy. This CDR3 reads CASSLYSGRDNEQFF. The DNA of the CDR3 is TGTGCCAGCAGCTTATACAGCGGGAGAGATAATGAGCAGTTCTTC.